This T cell receptor (beta chain) is drawn from a study of blood T cell repertoires in COVID-19. The protocol was immunoSEQ multiplex PCR, while the TCRdb copy is restricted to in-frame clones and leaves out a portion. The data show approximately 140,000 clones, with approximately 80% seen just once and about 3.1% held by the top ten. This clone was seen a handful of times. The CDR3 extends over 16 amino acids. V shed 4 bases and J 5 bases; nucleotides not matched to a gene: 10. Germline-derived CDR1 and CDR2 are SGHDN and FVKESK. The chain combines TRBV14 with TRBJ2-2; 7 bases are a match to TRBD1. The origin of this receptor is a woman aged 40-49 years with active or convalescent COVID-19. The sequencing input was peripheral blood. For the CDR3, the DNA is TGTGCCAGCAGCCGGTCGACAGGGCTGGTGACCGGGGAGCTGTTTTTT. Residues: CASSRSTGLVTGELFF.